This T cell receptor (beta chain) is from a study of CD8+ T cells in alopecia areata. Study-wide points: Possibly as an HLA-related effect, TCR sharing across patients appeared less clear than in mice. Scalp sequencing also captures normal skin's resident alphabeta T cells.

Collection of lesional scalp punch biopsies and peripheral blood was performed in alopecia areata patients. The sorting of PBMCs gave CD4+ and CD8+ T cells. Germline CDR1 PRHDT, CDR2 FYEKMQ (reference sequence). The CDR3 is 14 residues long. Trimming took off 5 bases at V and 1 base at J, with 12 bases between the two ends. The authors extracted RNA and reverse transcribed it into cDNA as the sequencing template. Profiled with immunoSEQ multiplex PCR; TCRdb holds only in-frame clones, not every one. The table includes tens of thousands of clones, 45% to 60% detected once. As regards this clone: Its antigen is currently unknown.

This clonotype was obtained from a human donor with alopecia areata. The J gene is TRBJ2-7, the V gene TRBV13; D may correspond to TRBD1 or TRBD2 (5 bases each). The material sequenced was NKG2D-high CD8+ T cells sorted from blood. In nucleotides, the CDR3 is TGTGCCAGCAGCACCCGGGACGGTTCCTACGAGCAGTACTTC. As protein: CASSTRDGSYEQYF.